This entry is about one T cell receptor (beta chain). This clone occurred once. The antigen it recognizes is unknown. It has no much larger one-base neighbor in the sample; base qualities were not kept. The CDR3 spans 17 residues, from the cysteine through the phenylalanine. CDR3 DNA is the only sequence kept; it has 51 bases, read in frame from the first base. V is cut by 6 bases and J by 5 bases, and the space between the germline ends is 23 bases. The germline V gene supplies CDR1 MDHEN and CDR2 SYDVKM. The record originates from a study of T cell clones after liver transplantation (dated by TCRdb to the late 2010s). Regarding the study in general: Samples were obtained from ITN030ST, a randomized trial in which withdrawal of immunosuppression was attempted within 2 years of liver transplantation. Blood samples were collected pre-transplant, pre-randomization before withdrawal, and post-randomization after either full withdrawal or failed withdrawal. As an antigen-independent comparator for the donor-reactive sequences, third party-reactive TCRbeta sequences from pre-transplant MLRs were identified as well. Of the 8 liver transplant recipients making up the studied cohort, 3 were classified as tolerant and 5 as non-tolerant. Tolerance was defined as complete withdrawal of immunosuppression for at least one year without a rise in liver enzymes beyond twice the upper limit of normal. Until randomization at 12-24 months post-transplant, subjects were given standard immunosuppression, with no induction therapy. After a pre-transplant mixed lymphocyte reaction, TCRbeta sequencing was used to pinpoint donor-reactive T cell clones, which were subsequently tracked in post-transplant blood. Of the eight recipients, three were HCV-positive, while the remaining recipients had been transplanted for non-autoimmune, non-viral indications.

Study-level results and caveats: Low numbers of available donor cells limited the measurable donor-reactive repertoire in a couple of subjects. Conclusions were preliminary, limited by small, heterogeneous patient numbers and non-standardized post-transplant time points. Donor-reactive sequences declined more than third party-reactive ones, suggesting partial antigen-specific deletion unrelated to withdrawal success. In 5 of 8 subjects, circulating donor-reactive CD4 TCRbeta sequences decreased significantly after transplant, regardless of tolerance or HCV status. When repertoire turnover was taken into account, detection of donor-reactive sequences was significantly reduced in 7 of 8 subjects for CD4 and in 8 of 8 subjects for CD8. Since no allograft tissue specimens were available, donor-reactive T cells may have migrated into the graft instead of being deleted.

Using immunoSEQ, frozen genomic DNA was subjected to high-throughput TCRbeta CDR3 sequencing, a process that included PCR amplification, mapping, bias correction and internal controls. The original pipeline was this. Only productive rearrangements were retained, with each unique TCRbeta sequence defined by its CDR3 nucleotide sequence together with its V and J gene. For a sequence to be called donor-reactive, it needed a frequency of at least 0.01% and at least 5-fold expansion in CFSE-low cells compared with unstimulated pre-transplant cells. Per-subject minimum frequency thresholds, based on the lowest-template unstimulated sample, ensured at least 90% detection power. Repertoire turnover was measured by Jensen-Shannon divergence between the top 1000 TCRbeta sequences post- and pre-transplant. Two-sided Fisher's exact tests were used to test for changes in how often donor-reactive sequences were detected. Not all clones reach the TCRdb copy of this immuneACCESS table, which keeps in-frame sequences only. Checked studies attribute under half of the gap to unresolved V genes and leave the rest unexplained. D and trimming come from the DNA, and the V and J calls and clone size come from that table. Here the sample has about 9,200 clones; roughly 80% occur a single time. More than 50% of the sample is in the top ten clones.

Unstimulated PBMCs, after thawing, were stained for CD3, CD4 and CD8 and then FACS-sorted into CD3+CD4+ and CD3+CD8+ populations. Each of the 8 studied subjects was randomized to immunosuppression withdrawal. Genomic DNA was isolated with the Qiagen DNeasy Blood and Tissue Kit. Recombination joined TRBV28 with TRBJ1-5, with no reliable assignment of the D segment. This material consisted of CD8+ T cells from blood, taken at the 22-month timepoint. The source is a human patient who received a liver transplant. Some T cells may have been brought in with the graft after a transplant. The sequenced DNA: TGTGCCAGCAGCTTCCCTCCTGTAGGCTTAGTGGATCAGCCCCAGCATTTT. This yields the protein CASSFPPVGLVDQPQHF.